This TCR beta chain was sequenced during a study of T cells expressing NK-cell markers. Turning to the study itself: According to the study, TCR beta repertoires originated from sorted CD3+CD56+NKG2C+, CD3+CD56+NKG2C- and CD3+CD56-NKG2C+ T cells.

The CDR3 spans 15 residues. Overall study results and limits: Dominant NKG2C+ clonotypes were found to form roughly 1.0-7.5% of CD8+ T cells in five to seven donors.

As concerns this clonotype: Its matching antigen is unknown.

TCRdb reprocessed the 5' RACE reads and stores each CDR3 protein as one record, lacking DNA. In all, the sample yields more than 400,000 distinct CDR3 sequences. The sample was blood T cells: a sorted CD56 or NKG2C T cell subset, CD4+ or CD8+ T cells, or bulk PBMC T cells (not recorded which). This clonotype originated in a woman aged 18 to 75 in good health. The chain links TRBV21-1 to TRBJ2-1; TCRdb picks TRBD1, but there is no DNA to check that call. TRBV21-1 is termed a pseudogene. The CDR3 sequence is CASSKGGRGYNEQFF.